These 5 T cell receptor beta chains originate from one sample sequenced in a study of blood T cell repertoires in COVID-19. Profiling relied on immunoSEQ multiplex PCR, and the TCRdb table lists in-frame clones only, not all of them. Among some 120,000 clones listed, roughly 90% were seen once. Sequenced input: peripheral blood. The receptors were sampled from a man aged 50-60 years with active COVID-19.

This clone was seen a handful of times. This chain links TRBV7-9 with TRBJ2-3; D is unresolved. The CDR3 covers 14 residues. Between the trimmed V and J ends, which lost 5 bases and 4 bases, there was a span of 13 bases. From germline, CDR1 is SEHNR and CDR2 FQNEAQ (reference sequence). The CDR3 reads CASSPHSSADTQYF. The CDR3 nucleotides are TGTGCCAGCAGCCCCCATAGTTCGGCAGATACGCAGTATTTT.

This chain joins TRBV5-4 and TRBJ2-5; 10 bases are shared with TRBD2. CDR1 is SGHNT and CDR2 is YYREEE in the germline V gene (reference sequence). There are 17 residues in the CDR3. The junction had 10 bases not matched to a gene; V was cut back by 0 bases and J by 5 bases. In nucleotides, the CDR3 is TGTGCCAGCAGCTTGGGGGTTCTAGCGGGGGCCCGGGAGACCCAGTACTTC. The encoded protein is CASSLGVLAGARETQYF.

The gene calls are TRBV6-5 and TRBJ1-1, with TRBD1 identical over 8 bases. From germline, CDR1 is MNHEY and CDR2 SVGAGI. The CDR3 has 13 residues. J gave up 5 bases and V 6 bases, and 5 bases lay outside the gene matches. The CDR3 DNA reads as TGTGCCAGCAGGACAGGGGCTCGGACTGAAGCTTTCTTT. Protein: CASRTGARTEAFF.

The chain carries TRBV4-2 and TRBJ2-1; the match to TRBD2 covers 14 bases. With 1 base clipped from V and 1 base from J, the junction kept 6 bases outside the gene matches. The length of the CDR3 is 19 residues. CDR1 and CDR2 from the germline V gene are LGHNA and YNFKEQ. CDR3: CASSQATSGGVRSYNEQFF. The CDR3 DNA follows: TGTGCCAGCAGCCAAGCGACTAGCGGGGGGGTGAGGTCCTACAATGAGCAGTTCTTC.

The genes are TRBV11-3 and TRBJ2-1, with D unresolved. The germline V gene has CDR1 SGHNT and CDR2 YENEEA. This CDR3 spans 18 amino acids. Trimming removed 0 bases from V and 0 bases from J, with 15 bases in between. CDR3 in DNA: TGTGCCAGCAGCTTAGATCGTCCACTCCCGAGCTCCTACAATGAGCAGTTCTTC. Its protein is CASSLDRPLPSSYNEQFF.